The next 25 T cell receptor beta chains were all read from a single sample in a study of human T cells and chemical hapten exposure. Time point described: patch test 1, 2 weeks after DPC sensitization. Indicated treatment: therapeutic diphenylcyclopropenone sensitization with weekly scalp DPC. TCRdb reanalysed the RACE reads using MiXCR and keeps one entry per CDR3 protein. The data show roughly 14,000 distinct CDR3 sequences, about a sixth seen once. This sample comprised whole blood, obtained in connection with sensitization to the hapten diphenylcyclopropenone (DPC). Receptors were obtained from a woman aged 25 to 39 with alopecia areata. Some clones in this sample may be carry-over from other donors' samples.

This clonotype was counted between two and nine times. The V gene is TRBV6-2 or TRBV6-3, the J gene TRBJ2-3, with D perhaps matching TRBD2 (6 bases). Germline lookup yields CDR1 MNHEY and CDR2 SVGEGT. The V end was cut by 6 bases, the J end by 5 bases, with 21 bases between. The CDR3 runs to 16 residues. The CDR3 sequence is CASSPHRGIGEDTQYF. Here the CDR3 DNA reads TGTGCCAGCAGCCCCCACCGGGGGATTGGCGAAGATACGCAGTATTTT.

V and J are TRBV20-1 and TRBJ1-1; no reliable D call. Germline V gene data show CDR1 as DFQATT and CDR2 as SNEGSKA (reference sequence). V lost 0 bases, J lost 4 bases, and 15 bases lay in between. The CDR3 is 15 amino acids. Here the CDR3 reads CSAREQPNSPTEAFF. The CDR3, as DNA: TGCAGTGCTAGAGAACAGCCGAACAGCCCCACTGAAGCTTTCTTT.

The sample holds a few counts of this clonotype. The genes are TRBV7-9 and TRBJ2-3; tentative D call: TRBD2 (5 bases). Germline CDR1 and CDR2: SEHNR and FQNEAQ (reference sequence). The CDR3 consists of 12 residues. V was cut by 0 bases and J by 11 bases, with 9 bases left in between. CDR3: CASSLADREQYF. DNA for the CDR3: TGTGCCAGCAGCTTAGCGGACCGGGAGCAGTATTTT.

The chain's CDR3 is CASRLAHGGGDMNTEAFF. As DNA, the CDR3 is TGTGCAAGTCGCTTAGCACATGGGGGCGGTGACATGAACACTGAAGCTTTCTTT. The chain couples TRBV12-2 to TRBJ1-1; the D call of TRBD1 is as the table states it, not checked on the DNA. TRBV12-2 is a pseudogene locus. CDR3 length: 18 amino acids.

This clonotype is categorized as medium-sized. The chain carries TRBV21-1 and TRBJ1-1; TRBD1 is taken as the D call from the table, unchecked against the DNA. TRBV21-1 is a recognized pseudogene. This CDR3 is 17 amino acids long. The CDR3 region is CASSKARQGAAKAEAFF. The CDR3 DNA follows: TGTGCCAGCAGCAAAGCCAGACAGGGGGCGGCTAAAGCTGAAGCTTTCTTT.

The gene calls are TRBV6-2 or TRBV6-3 and TRBJ2-5, with 11 bases identical to TRBD1. CDR1 and CDR2 from the germline V gene are MNHEY and SVGEGT. V lost 0 bases, J lost 0 bases, and 9 bases stayed unmatched. This CDR3 is 19 amino acids long. CDR3 DNA sequence: TGTGCCAGCAGTTACTCACGGGACAGGGGGAGACTTAACCAAGAGACCCAGTACTTC. It codes for CASSYSRDRGRLNQETQYF.

V usage is TRBV6-1 and J usage is TRBJ2-7; D gene ambiguous. This CDR3 region has 14 residues. Germline assignment: CDR1 MNHNS and CDR2 SASEGT. Trimming removed 0 bases from V and 5 bases from J, with 11 bases in between. CDR3 coding DNA: TGTGCCAGCAGTGAAGCGCGGCTTTTCGACGAGCAGTACTTC. This sequence encodes CASSEARLFDEQYF.

This sequence joins TRBV7-2 and TRBJ1-4; TRBD1 matches 10 bases. Germline V gene lookup returns CDR1 SGHTA and CDR2 FQGNSA. V was pared by 5 bases and J by 7 bases, with 10 bases of the junction left unmatched. The CDR3 extends over 16 amino acids. CDR3 amino acids: CASSPQRDRGLEKLFF. CDR3 sequence (DNA): TGTGCCAGCAGCCCACAAAGGGACAGGGGACTTGAAAAACTGTTTTTT.

This clonotype rates as medium-sized. The CDR3 region is CASSLASGYRPGFRNTEAFF. The DNA of the CDR3 is TGCGCCAGCAGCTTGGCCTCTGGGTATAGACCCGGGTTTAGAAACACTGAAGCTTTCTTT. The chain uses TRBV5-1 and TRBJ1-1; D is undetermined. Germline CDR1 is SGHRS and CDR2 is YFSETQ. CDR3 size: 20 residues. Trimming pared 0 bases from V and 2 bases from J, leaving 26 bases between.

The chain recombines TRBV20-1 with TRBJ2-7; TRBD1 might be the D (6 bases). Germline V gene sequence: CDR1 DFQATT, CDR2 SNEGSKA (reference sequence). V was pared by 3 bases and J by 5 bases, with 14 bases between. CDR3 size: 13 residues. The CDR3 DNA sequence: TGCAGTGCTAGGGAAGGGGGTGATCACGAGCAGTACGTC. Translated: CSAREGGDHEQYV.

The CDR3 nucleotides read TGCAGCGTGTGGGCCGGCCACGAGCAGTACTTC. Amino acid sequence: CSVWAGHEQYF. V usage is TRBV29-1 and J usage is TRBJ2-7; D not resolved. The CDR3 length is 11 residues. Germline CDR1 SQVTM, CDR2 ANQGSEA. Trimming cost V 6 bases and J 5 bases, with 11 bases left between them.

There are many counts of this clonotype. V and J are TRBV10-1 and TRBJ2-7; no clear D. The V end was cut by 1 base, the J end by 3 bases, with 7 bases between. The CDR3 consists of 13 residues. Per germline, CDR1 WNHNN and CDR2 SYGVQD (reference sequence). The CDR3 sequence: CASSEFGIYEQYF. The DNA of the CDR3 is TGCGCCAGCAGTGAGTTTGGGATCTACGAGCAGTACTTC.

The sample holds many counts of this clonotype. The CDR3 bases are TGTGCCAGCAGCCCCACAAGGACCAACTACAATGAGCAGTTCTTC. This translates into CASSPTRTNYNEQFF. The chain joins TRBV7-7 to TRBJ2-1, with D unresolved. The CDR3 spans 15 residues. V lost 5 bases and J 3 bases, leaving 14 bases between the germline ends. The V gene's germline CDR1 is SSHAT and CDR2 FNYEAQ (reference sequence).

The genes are TRBV6-7 and TRBJ1-2; D may be TRBD1 (5 bases). TRBV6-7 is reported as an ORF; its role is uncertain. The V end was cut by 2 bases, the J end by 4 bases, with 14 bases between. The CDR3 is made up of 15 amino acids. CDR3 nucleotides: TGTGCCAGCAGTTACGGTCAGGGAAACTTCTATGGCTACACCTTC. The encoded protein is CASSYGQGNFYGYTF.

This clonotype has a handful of counts. This chain uses TRBV2 with TRBJ2-5; D gene unclear. CDR3 length: 8 amino acids. Per the germline V gene, CDR1 is SNHLY and CDR2 is FYNNEI. V shed 5 bases and J shed 10 bases, with 2 bases lying between them. CDR3 in DNA: TGTGCCAGCAGTAGCCAGTACTTC. This sequence encodes CASSSQYF.

This clonotype was found many times. V is TRBV20-1 and J is TRBJ1-6; 11 nucleotides align to TRBD1. Germline-derived CDR1 and CDR2 are DFQATT and SNEGSKA (reference sequence). V was pared by 4 bases and J by 9 bases, with 8 bases of the junction left unmatched. The CDR3 extends over 15 amino acids. CDR3 coding DNA: TGCAGTGCTACTCAAACCGGGACAGGGGGTTCACCCCTCCACTTT. Its translation: CSATQTGTGGSPLHF.

The table lists this clonotype with a few counts. This may arise from a read error, as a much more abundant clone is one base away. The chain couples TRBV11-2 to TRBJ2-1, with TRBD2 matching over 8 bases. CDR1 is SGHAT and CDR2 is FQNNGV in the germline V gene. CDR3 length equals 15 residues. CDR3 region: CACSSGTRWYNEQFF. The CDR3 DNA is TGTGCCTGCAGCTCCGGGACTAGATGGTACAATGAGCAGTTCTTC.

The sample holds many counts of this clonotype. V usage is TRBV11-2 and J usage is TRBJ1-1; possibly TRBD1 for D (5 bases). Germline CDR1 and CDR2: SGHAT and FQNNGV. The CDR3 is made up of 13 amino acids. V was pared by 6 bases and J by 1 base, with 9 bases between. Here the CDR3 reads CASRPGQNTEAFF. The CDR3 bases are TGTGCCAGCAGACCTGGACAGAACACTGAAGCTTTCTTT.

This clonotype appeared a few times. The CDR3 sequence is CASSGQKNIQYF. The CDR3, as DNA: TGTGCCAGCAGCGGACAGAAAAACATTCAGTACTTC. The chain carries TRBV12-3 or TRBV12-4 and TRBJ2-4; a weak D match, TRBD1 (6 bases). CDR3 size: 12 residues. Trimming took off 6 bases at V and 4 bases at J, with 7 bases between the two ends.

This clonotype was counted ten times or more. V usage is TRBV9 and J usage is TRBJ1-3, with 8 bases identical to TRBD1. CDR1 is SGDLS and CDR2 is YYNGEE in the germline V gene. The CDR3 consists of 17 residues. Unmatched junction bases numbered 8, after V lost 0 bases and J lost 3 bases. The DNA for the CDR3 is TGTGCCAGCAGCGTAGGGACAGGGTCGGGTGTTGGAAACACCATATATTTT. Protein: CASSVGTGSGVGNTIYF. The variable domain in full, with the rest retrieved from reference TRBV9 and TRBJ1-3, is DSGVTQTPKHLITATGQRVTLRCSPRSGDLSVYWYQQSLDQGLQFLIQYYNGEERAKGNILERFSAQQFPDLHSELNLSSLELGDSALYFCASSVGTGSGVGNTIYFGEGSWLTVV.

There are many counts of this clonotype. This rearrangement joins TRBV20-1 to TRBJ1-5, with D maybe TRBD1 (5 bases). Germline V gives CDR1 DFQATT, CDR2 SNEGSKA (reference sequence). This CDR3 has 16 amino acids. Trimming removed 4 bases from V and 1 base from J, with 17 bases in between. CDR3 nucleotides: TGCAGTGCTATTGAGGGGAGGGGAGGAAGCAATCAGCCCCAGCATTTT. Translation gives CSAIEGRGGSNQPQHF.

In this sample, this clonotype is medium-sized. The chain is built from TRBV3-1 and TRBJ2-1, with 11 bases that match TRBD2. The germline V gene has CDR1 LGHDT and CDR2 YNNKEL (reference sequence). The CDR3 has 15 amino acids. Trimming removed 4 bases from V and 4 bases from J; junction bases left unmatched: 3. Here the CDR3 reads CASSPRTSGYNEQFF. Here the CDR3 DNA reads TGTGCCAGCAGCCCCCGGACTAGCGGGTACAATGAGCAGTTCTTC.

Within the sample, this clonotype is medium-sized (0.01 to 0.1%). This chain links TRBV11-2 with TRBJ2-2; 10 nucleotides line up with TRBD2. After removal of 5 bases from V and 6 bases from J, the junction contained 6 bases not matched to a gene. This CDR3 region has 15 residues. Germline CDR1 and CDR2: SGHAT and FQNNGV. CDR3 nucleotides: TGTGCCAGCAGCCAAACTAGCGGGACAGCCGGGGAGCTGTTTTTT. This gives the protein CASSQTSGTAGELFF. The full variable domain, with the rest looked up from reference TRBV11-2 and TRBJ2-2, is EAGVAQSPRYKIIEKRQSVAFWCNPISGHATLYWYQQILGQGPKLLIQFQNNGVVDDSQLPKDRFSAERLKGVDSTLKIQPAKLEDSAVYLCASSQTSGTAGELFFGEGSRLTVL.

This clonotype was found a few times. This chain joins TRBV18 and TRBJ2-3, with a weak D call TRBD2 (7 bases). This CDR3 is built from 14 residues. Germline V lookup: CDR1 KGHSH, CDR2 LQKENI. V was trimmed by 4 bases and J by 5 bases, leaving 13 bases between them. CDR3 in amino acids: CASSRYGGQDTQYF. The CDR3 DNA reads as TGTGCCAGCTCACGATACGGGGGGCAAGATACGCAGTATTTT.

This clonotype was recorded a few times. The genes are TRBV11-3 and TRBJ2-5, with 7 bases lining up with TRBD1. Trimming at V came to 1 base and at J to 2 bases, leaving 10 bases not matched to a gene. Germline V gene sequence: CDR1 SGHNT, CDR2 YENEEA. CDR3 size: 17 residues. As DNA, the CDR3 is TGTGCCAGCAGCTTAGGGAGTGTGGGACAGCCGCAAGAGACCCAGTACTTC. It translates to CASSLGSVGQPQETQYF.